The clone carrying this T cell receptor beta chain was seen at least ten times. Germline loops: CDR1 LNHDA, CDR2 SQIVND (reference sequence). The CDR3 is 15 residues long. Trimming stripped 10 bases from V and 6 bases from J, with 19 bases between. Profiling that covered TCR beta VDJ and CDR3 relied on genomic DNA as its template. TCRdb recomputed calls from the reads with MiXCR, one row per CDR3 protein. This sample has more than 100,000 distinct CDR3 sequences, with about 40% found just once. This sample was taken from a study of CD8+CD57+ T cells in acquired aplastic anemia. About the research overall: Read counts for CD4+ cells (from healthy donors) averaged about 10.8 million.

The receptor's source is a human donor in good health, serving as a control. The V and J genes are TRBV19 and TRBJ1-6, with unresolved D. Input material: sorted CD4+, CD8+, or CD8+CD57+ T cells (not recorded which) from PBMCs. In nucleotides, the CDR3 is TGTGCCACCACCCCCACGGCCAGTGGTAATTCACCCCTCCACTTT. Translating it yields CATTPTASGNSPLHF.